This T cell receptor beta chain derives from a study of cytomegalovirus exposure and HLA in healthy donors. In the study overall: An early data release held approximately 85 million unique TCRs from HLA-typed donors. Whole-study results and caveats: The number of N-insertions in an Asian-associated ancestry cluster was reportedly below the 666-donor mean in a later analysis.

Comments on this clone: What it binds is unknown.

13 Jbeta primers and 60 Vbeta primers were used for the PCR. Original processing methods: Later work found approximately 80 million unique TCR beta chains, with roughly 11 million shared. Assay: immunoSEQ multiplex PCR; the TCRdb copy retains only in-frame clones and omits some. V and J calls and clone size are copied from that table; D and trimming were computed from the DNA. Of over 250,000 clones in the sample, 86% were seen once. V was shortened by 1 base and J by 8 bases, with 17 bases between the two germline ends. Germline loops: CDR1 LGHNA, CDR2 YSLEER. This CDR3 contains 16 residues. Each donor was nominally healthy when sampled (though unrecorded immune exposures were likely).

This TCR was recovered from a man in his forties in good health and CMV-seropositive. V and J are TRBV4-3 and TRBJ1-4; unclear D gene. Sequences were obtained from PBMCs. CDR3 amino acids: CASSQGYGLGGEKLFF. As DNA, the CDR3 is TGCGCCAGCAGCCAAGGTTACGGCCTGGGAGGGGAAAAACTGTTTTTT.